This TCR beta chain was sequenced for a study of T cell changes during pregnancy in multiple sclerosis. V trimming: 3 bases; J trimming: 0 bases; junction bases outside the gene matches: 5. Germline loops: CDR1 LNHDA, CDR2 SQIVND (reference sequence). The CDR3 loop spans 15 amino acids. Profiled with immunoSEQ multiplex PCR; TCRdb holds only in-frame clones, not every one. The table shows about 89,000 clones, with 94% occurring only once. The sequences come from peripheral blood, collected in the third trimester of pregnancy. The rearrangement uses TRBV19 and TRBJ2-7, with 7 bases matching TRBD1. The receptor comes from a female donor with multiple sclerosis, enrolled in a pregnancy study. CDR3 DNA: TGTGCCAGTAGTATGGGGCCAGGGGGCTCCTACGAGCAGTACTTC. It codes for CASSMGPGGSYEQYF.